The 23 T cell receptor beta chains reported below all come from one sample, sequenced in a study of regulatory T cells in long-lasting Graves disease. Time point described: persistent/refractory GD, antithyroid drugs over 5 years with positive TRAb. After RNA was extracted from PBMCs, the TCR library was made from it. Libraries of TCR beta came from iRepertoire HTBI primers plus Arm-PCR of CDR3 regions. A single record per CDR3 protein comes from TCRdb applying MiXCR to the multiplex PCR reads. The table has about 450,000 distinct CDR3 sequences, 20% to 25% seen once. The material sequenced was peripheral blood mononuclear cells (PBMCs), taken when the disease was refractory, from a patient treated with antithyroid drugs. These receptors originate from a female donor with Graves disease.

The rearrangement links TRBV9 to TRBJ2-1; the D call may be TRBD1 or TRBD2 (5 bases each). This CDR3 spans 16 amino acids. V gave up 4 bases and J gave up 8 bases, with 22 bases separating them. CDR1 and CDR2 from the germline V gene are SGDLS and YYNGEE. This CDR3 is CASSLAGGGSSHEQFF. For the CDR3, the DNA is TGTGCCAGCAGCCTTGCTGGGGGTGGGAGTTCGCATGAGCAGTTCTTC. The full variable domain, with the rest looked up from reference TRBV9 and TRBJ2-1, is DSGVTQTPKHLITATGQRVTLRCSPRSGDLSVYWYQQSLDQGLQFLIQYYNGEERAKGNILERFSAQQFPDLHSELNLSSLELGDSALYFCASSLAGGGSSHEQFFGPGTRLTVL.

This clonotype occurred a few times. The chain joins TRBV11-2 to TRBJ2-3, with a tentative D call TRBD2 (7 bases). Per the germline V gene, CDR1 is SGHAT and CDR2 is FQNNGV. Trimming took off 8 bases at V and 2 bases at J, with 20 bases between the two ends. This CDR3 comprises 16 residues. The CDR3 sequence: CASHLGGGRSTDTQYF. CDR3 nucleotides: TGTGCCAGCCACCTAGGGGGAGGGCGTTCCACAGATACGCAGTATTTT.

The count of this clonotype is one. This chain connects TRBV7-2 to TRBJ2-2; 10 nucleotides agree with TRBD2. The ends lost 3 bases at V and 8 bases at J; junction bases unmatched: 9. Germline V gene sequence: CDR1 SGHTA, CDR2 FQGNSA. The CDR3 totals 16 residues. The CDR3 loop reads CASSLFSASGRGELFF. CDR3 DNA sequence: TGTGCCAGCAGCTTGTTTTCGGCTAGCGGGAGAGGGGAGCTGTTTTTT.

This clonotype was counted only a few times. The J gene is TRBJ1-1, the V gene TRBV20-1; D not certain. Germline-derived CDR1 and CDR2 are DFQATT and SNEGSKA (reference sequence). There are 14 residues in the CDR3. V was clipped by 6 bases and J by 2 bases, with 16 bases between them. CDR3 amino acids: CSAQSGGLNTEAFF. In DNA, the CDR3 is TGCAGTGCCCAATCGGGCGGACTTAACACTGAAGCTTTCTTT.

This clonotype was observed a few times. This rearrangement joins TRBV28 to TRBJ2-5; D gene ambiguous. Trimming took off 1 base at V and 5 bases at J, with 8 bases between the two ends. CDR3 length equals 13 residues. Germline CDR1 reads MDHEN; CDR2 reads SYDVKM. CDR3 protein: CASSLYSRETQYF. The CDR3 nucleotides are TGTGCCAGCAGTTTATACTCTCGGGAGACCCAGTACTTC.

This clonotype occurred a few times. The chain carries TRBV5-6 and TRBJ1-1, with TRBD1 matching over 9 bases. The CDR3 is 14 amino acids. Per germline, CDR1 SGHDT and CDR2 YYEEEE. The ends lost 3 bases at V and 8 bases at J; junction bases unmatched: 8. CDR3 protein: CASSSKQGASEAFF. The CDR3 DNA is TGTGCCAGCAGCTCTAAACAGGGGGCATCGGAAGCTTTCTTT. The complete variable domain, with remaining parts taken from reference TRBV5-6 and TRBJ1-1, reads DAGVTQSPTHLIKTRGQQVTLRCSPKSGHDTVSWYQQALGQGPQFIFQYYEEEERQRGNFPDRFSGHQFPNYSSELNVNALLLGDSALYLCASSSKQGASEAFFGQGTRLTVV.

This clonotype was recorded many times. The rearrangement uses TRBV7-2 and TRBJ1-3, with 7 bases aligning to TRBD1. This CDR3 is 15 amino acids long. CDR1 is SGHTA and CDR2 is FQGNSA in the germline V gene. The ends lost 3 bases at V and 0 bases at J; junction bases unmatched: 2. CDR3 sequence reads: CASSFQGGSGNTIYF. CDR3 bases: TGTGCCAGCAGCTTTCAGGGGGGCTCTGGAAACACCATATATTTT. The full variable domain, rest sourced from reference TRBV7-2 and TRBJ1-3, is GAGVSQSPSNKVTEKGKDVELRCDPISGHTALYWYRQSLGQGLEFLIYFQGNSAPDKSGLPSDRFSAERTGGSVSTLTIQRTQQEDSAVYLCASSFQGGSGNTIYFGEGSWLTVV.

This clonotype has more than one count but fewer than ten. A read error is likely here: a far larger clone is one base away. The chain uses TRBV12-3 or TRBV12-4 and TRBJ2-7; D is uncertain. The germline V and J ends were trimmed by 6 bases and 0 bases, with 3 bases remaining between them. This CDR3 is 11 amino acids long. The CDR3 nucleotides read TGTGCCAGCAGGGCCTCCTACGAGCAGTACTTC. Residues: CASRASYEQYF.

This clonotype was observed a handful of times. CDR3 protein: CASRSAGTSYEQYF. The CDR3 DNA reads TGTGCCAGCAGAAGCGCGGGAACCTCCTACGAGCAGTACTTC. J is TRBJ2-7 and V is TRBV7-2, with a possible D match to TRBD2 (6 bases). Germline-derived CDR1 and CDR2 are SGHTA and FQGNSA. The CDR3 totals 14 residues. Trimming removed 6 bases at V and 0 bases at J, with 12 bases between.

In the case of this clonotype: It may be a read error: a sequence one base away is much more abundant. V gene TRBV28 combines with J gene TRBJ2-2; D remains ambiguous. The CDR3 loop spans 19 amino acids. The V gene's germline CDR1 is MDHEN and CDR2 SYDVKM. CDR3 region: CVSFRSMIRRPKIPGELFF. The CDR3 bases are TGTGTCAGCTTCAGAAGCATGATTCGACGGCCCAAGATTCCCGGGGAGCTGTTTTTT.

The chain recombines TRBV27 with TRBJ2-7; 14 bases are a match to TRBD2. Per the germline V gene, CDR1 is MNHEY and CDR2 is SMNVEV (reference sequence). This CDR3 region has 18 residues. The J segment lost 3 bases and the V segment lost 10 bases, leaving 17 bases of the junction unmatched. The CDR3 reads CATRRTGLAGAPGYEQYF. CDR3 in DNA: TGTGCCACTCGGCGGACGGGACTAGCGGGAGCGCCAGGCTACGAGCAGTACTTC.

This clonotype was found a few times. The V gene is TRBV29-1, the J gene TRBJ1-4; D is unclear. The CDR3 sequence is 12 residues long. Germline V gene lookup returns CDR1 SQVTM and CDR2 ANQGSEA. V dropped 6 bases and J dropped 3 bases, with 8 bases sitting between them. CDR3 protein: CSVRGSNEKLFF. CDR3 bases: TGCAGCGTCCGGGGATCTAATGAAAAACTGTTTTTT. The entire variable domain, with the rest obtained from reference TRBV29-1 and TRBJ1-4, is as follows: SAVISQKPSRDICQRGTSLTIQCQVDSQVTMMFWYRQQPGQSLTLIATANQGSEATYESGFVIDKFPISRPNLTFSTLTVSNMSPEDSSIYLCSVRGSNEKLFFGSGTQLSVL.

The chain uses TRBV7-2 and TRBJ2-4, with a weak D call TRBD1 (6 bases). The germline CDR1 and CDR2 sequences are SGHTA and FQGNSA. V was cut by 3 bases and J by 8 bases, with 8 bases left in between. This CDR3 is 12 amino acids long. DNA for the CDR3: TGTGCCAGCAGCTTCGGACAGCACATTCAGTACTTC. Protein: CASSFGQHIQYF.

This clonotype showed up many times. The rearrangement uses TRBV7-3 and TRBJ1-2; the match to TRBD1 covers 10 bases. This CDR3 has 13 amino acids. Per the germline V gene, CDR1 is SGHTA and CDR2 is FQGTGA. The J segment lost 8 bases and the V segment lost 5 bases, leaving 5 bases of the junction unmatched. This CDR3 is CASSEGQGLGYTF. As DNA, the CDR3 is TGTGCCAGCAGCGAGGGACAGGGGCTCGGCTACACCTTC.

This clonotype turned up a few times. V usage is TRBV12-3 or TRBV12-4 and J usage is TRBJ1-3; D unresolved. The CDR3 is 16 amino acids. V gave up 5 bases and J gave up 0 bases, with 14 bases separating them. The CDR3 coding sequence is TGTGCCAGCAGTGTCCTGTTAAGGGTCTCTGGAAACACCATATATTTT. Protein sequence: CASSVLLRVSGNTIYF.

The chain carries TRBV5-1 and TRBJ2-1; D unclear. Germline V gene lookup returns CDR1 SGHRS and CDR2 YFSETQ. The V and J ends lost 0 bases and 8 bases respectively, with 24 bases between them. This CDR3 contains 18 residues. The CDR3 region has the DNA TGCGCCAGCAGCTTGGCAGTCGGTGTCTCGGCTGACCTCGATGAGCAGTTCTTC. It specifies CASSLAVGVSADLDEQFF. The entire variable domain, with the rest obtained from reference TRBV5-1 and TRBJ2-1, is as follows: KAGVTQTPRYLIKTRGQQVTLSCSPISGHRSVSWYQQTPGQGLQFLFEYFSETQRNKGNFPGRFSGRQFSNSRSEMNVSTLELGDSALYLCASSLAVGVSADLDEQFFGPGTRLTVL.

This clonotype appeared many times. The chain has TRBV7-6 and TRBJ1-5, with a possible D match to TRBD1 (5 bases). Looked up from germline, CDR1 is SGHVS and CDR2 is FNYEAQ. The V end lost 5 bases, the J end lost 5 bases, and 16 bases lay between the germline ends. The CDR3 runs 15 residues. The CDR3 spells CASSPAGTPDQPQHF. CDR3 sequence (DNA): TGTGCCAGCAGCCCCGCCGGGACCCCGGATCAGCCCCAGCATTTT.

As regards this clonotype: The germline gene is not matched at one end of the junction; a read error may be the cause. This chain connects TRBV30 to TRBJ1-2, with D perhaps matching TRBD1 (5 bases). There are 15 residues in the CDR3. Per the germline V gene, CDR1 is GTSNPN and CDR2 is SVGIG (reference sequence). The CDR3 loop reads CAWSVGTRSTDGHTF. As DNA, the CDR3 is TGTGCCTGGAGTGTGGGGACGCGGTCTACTGATGGCCACACCTTC. Based on the CDR3 plus reference TRBV30 and TRBJ1-2, the full variable domain is SQTIHQWPATLVQPVGSPLSLECTVEGTSNPNLYWYRQAAGRGLQLLFYSVGIGQISSEVPQNLSASRPQDRQFILSSKKLLLSDSGFYLCAWSVGTRSTDGHTFGSGTRLTVV.

The chain uses TRBV4-3 and TRBJ1-6; TRBD1 might be the D (5 bases). The CDR3 spans 15 residues. V dropped 4 bases and J dropped 7 bases, with 14 bases sitting between them. Germline loops: CDR1 LGHNA, CDR2 YSLEER. The CDR3 DNA reads TGCGCCAGCAGCCCCGGTCAGGGTGGAAATTCACCCCTCCACTTT. Translation gives CASSPGQGGNSPLHF.

The J gene is TRBJ1-2, the V gene TRBV6-1; D not certain. Germline lookup yields CDR1 MNHNS and CDR2 SASEGT. The germline V and J ends were trimmed by 5 bases and 7 bases, with 17 bases remaining between them. The CDR3 contains 14 residues. Here the CDR3 DNA reads TGTGCCAGCAGTTCCCGGGAGCAAAACACTGGCTACACCTTC. It specifies CASSSREQNTGYTF.

This clonotype was observed at least ten times. The J gene is TRBJ1-2, the V gene TRBV9; no clear D gene. From germline, CDR1 is SGDLS and CDR2 YYNGEE. Trimming pared 0 bases from V and 5 bases from J, leaving 11 bases between. The CDR3 contains 14 residues. The CDR3 reads CASSVEPGGYGYTF. CDR3 bases: TGTGCCAGCAGCGTAGAACCAGGCGGGTATGGCTACACCTTC.

Many counts were recorded for this clonotype. The genes are TRBV6-1 and TRBJ2-3, with 9 positions matching TRBD2. Unmatched junction bases numbered 3, after V lost 1 base and J lost 4 bases. This CDR3 is 15 amino acids long. CDR1 and CDR2 (germline): MNHNS, SASEGT. In DNA, the CDR3 is TGTGCCAGCAGTGAAGGCGGGAGGGCCTCAGATACGCAGTATTTT. Amino acids: CASSEGGRASDTQYF.

The chain employs TRBV2 and TRBJ2-3, with a weak D call TRBD2 (5 bases). V lost 3 bases and J lost 3, with 13 bases in between. Germline CDR1 SNHLY, CDR2 FYNNEI. CDR3 length equals 15 residues. The CDR3 DNA is TGTGCCAGCAGTGAGAACCCGCCGGGGACAGATACGCAGTATTTT. This codes for CASSENPPGTDTQYF.